What follows describes a single T cell receptor (beta chain). Its antigen is unidentified. Use of 60 Vbeta and 13 Jbeta primers characterized the PCR. TCRdb's table, derived via immunoSEQ multiplex PCR, lists solely in-frame clones and lacks some. The sample lists over 150,000 clones, 60% to 85% occurring once. V gave up 5 bases and J gave up 2 bases, with 13 bases separating them. The CDR3 totals 15 residues. Looked up from germline, CDR1 is MDHEN and CDR2 is SYDVKM. The source of the sample is a study of cytomegalovirus exposure and HLA in healthy donors. Study information: Early release data held tens of millions of unique TCRs from HLA-typed donors.

Findings of the study overall: When analyzed later, a missense DCLRE1C variant was found to be linked to TCR beta V- and J-gene trimming.

The chain recombines TRBV28 with TRBJ1-5; a possible D gene is TRBD1 (6 bases). The sample comprised PBMCs. The TCR originated in a woman younger than 30 in good health and CMV-seronegative. CDR3 nucleotide sequence: TGTGCCAGCAGTCCCCGGACAGCTGGCAATCAGCCCCAGCATTTT. The encoded protein is CASSPRTAGNQPQHF.